Presented here are 30 T cell receptor beta chains from one specimen sequenced in a study of CD8+ T cells in alopecia areata. cDNA serving as the sequencing template came from extracted, reverse transcribed RNA. The repertoire was sequenced with immunoSEQ multiplex PCR; TCRdb's copy has only in-frame clones and lacks some. Altogether more than 90,000 clones are present, 50% to 75% being singletons, with the ten largest covering 10% to 15%. As for treatment: oral pan-JAK inhibitor, 5-10 mg twice daily. Sequencing was performed on CD8+ T cells sorted from blood, taken at week 24, from a patient treated with tofacitinib. These TCRs come from a human donor with alopecia areata.

V gene TRBV13 combines with J gene TRBJ2-2; the D gene is possibly TRBD1 (6 bases). V was shortened by 1 base and J by 10 bases, with 10 bases between the two germline ends. The CDR3 extends over 13 amino acids. Germline values: CDR1 PRHDT, CDR2 FYEKMQ (reference sequence). Here the CDR3 reads CASSLAPGQELFF. CDR3 nucleotide sequence: TGTGCCAGCAGCTTAGCCCCGGGACAGGAGCTGTTTTTT.

This chain connects TRBV7-2 to TRBJ2-4; 9 nucleotides line up with TRBD2. This CDR3 is 17 amino acids long. Germline loops: CDR1 SGHTA, CDR2 FQGNSA. The V segment lost 0 bases and the J segment 6 bases; nucleotides outside the gene matches: 9. The CDR3 region is CASSLALAGTSGNIQYF. For the CDR3, the DNA is TGTGCCAGCAGCTTAGCTCTAGCGGGGACGTCGGGAAACATTCAGTACTTC.

This clone was found once. The V call is TRBV4-1, the J call TRBJ2-1, with 9 bases lining up with TRBD2. The junction had 11 bases not matched to a gene; V was cut back by 4 bases and J by 7 bases. The germline gives CDR1 MGHRA, CDR2 YSYEKL. This CDR3 is 16 amino acids long. CDR3 residues: CASSPELAGEANEQFF. As DNA, the CDR3 is TGCGCCAGCAGCCCCGAATTAGCGGGGGAAGCAAATGAGCAGTTCTTC.

V gene TRBV5-6 combines with J gene TRBJ2-1, with 9 bases identical to TRBD2. CDR3 length: 18 residues. V was clipped by 2 bases and J by 0 bases; unmatched bases: 9. Germline V lookup: CDR1 SGHDT, CDR2 YYEEEE. The DNA for the CDR3 is TGTGCCAGCAGCTTTAGTAGCGGGGGTTGGAGCTCCTACAATGAGCAGTTCTTC. Encoded protein: CASSFSSGGWSSYNEQFF.

The rearrangement uses TRBV10-3 and TRBJ2-5, with 10 bases matching TRBD2. Germline V gene data show CDR1 as ENHRY and CDR2 as SYGVKD. Trimming took 11 bases from V and 9 from J; bases not matched to a gene: 9. The CDR3 is 12 residues long. CDR3: CALAGARGAQYF. The CDR3 DNA reads as TGTGCCCTAGCGGGGGCACGAGGGGCCCAGTACTTC.

This clone came up once. The V and J genes are TRBV29-1 and TRBJ2-2; D is unclear. Germline CDR1 is SQVTM and CDR2 is ANQGSEA. V lost 7 bases, J lost 6 bases, and 12 bases lay in between. This CDR3 has 12 residues. The CDR3 reads CSARAHAGELFF. DNA for the CDR3: TGCAGCGCACGAGCCCACGCCGGGGAGCTGTTTTTT.

This clone has just a few counts. The V call is TRBV18, the J call TRBJ2-7; D ambiguous. Germline V CDR1 and CDR2: KGHSH, LQKENI. There are 14 residues in the CDR3. Deletions cut 6 bases from V and 2 bases from J, with 14 bases between. The CDR3 protein is CASSPEWDPYEQYF. CDR3 DNA: TGTGCCAGCTCCCCTGAGTGGGATCCCTACGAGCAGTACTTC.

The chain is built from TRBV5-1 and TRBJ1-1; D uncertain. V lost 8 bases, J lost 1 base, and 9 bases lay in between. The length of the CDR3 is 12 residues. In germline, CDR1 is SGHRS, CDR2 YFSETQ. CDR3 in amino acids: CASRDGNTEAFF. The CDR3 nucleotides are TGCGCCAGTAGGGATGGGAACACTGAAGCTTTCTTT.

V is TRBV10-3 and J is TRBJ1-1, with D hard to call. Germline V gene data show CDR1 as ENHRY and CDR2 as SYGVKD. Trimming cost V 10 bases and J 4 bases, with 10 bases left between them. The CDR3 has 11 residues. This CDR3 is CATAEATEAFF. The CDR3 DNA reads as TGTGCCACGGCTGAGGCCACTGAAGCTTTCTTT.

This clone was found a few times. CDR3 residues: CASTYSHNEKLFF. CDR3 DNA sequence: TGTGCCAGCACCTACAGCCATAATGAAAAACTGTTTTTT. The chain combines TRBV13 with TRBJ1-4; D gene unclear. Per germline, CDR1 PRHDT and CDR2 FYEKMQ (reference sequence). The V and J ends lost 7 bases and 4 bases respectively, with 10 bases between them. This CDR3 is 13 amino acids long.

This chain uses TRBV19 with TRBJ1-6, with D unresolved. The germline V and J ends were trimmed by 5 bases and 0 bases, with 8 bases remaining between them. The CDR3 consists of 15 residues. The germline gives CDR1 LNHDA, CDR2 SQIVND (reference sequence). CDR3 in DNA: TGTGCCAGTAGTGACGCGACCTCCTATAATTCACCCCTCCACTTT. Its translation: CASSDATSYNSPLHF.

The DNA of the CDR3 is TGTGCCAGCAGCCCGTTGGGTAATGAAAAACTGTTTTTT. Translated: CASSPLGNEKLFF. The chain is built from TRBV27 and TRBJ1-4; D unresolved. Germline CDR1 and CDR2: MNHEY and SMNVEV (reference sequence). V was clipped by 6 bases and J by 4 bases, with 9 bases between them. This CDR3 is built from 13 residues.

The chain has TRBV27 and TRBJ1-5; 7 bases are a match to TRBD1. The germline V gene encodes CDR1 MNHEY and CDR2 SMNVEV (reference sequence). The V gene end was trimmed by 5 bases and the J gene end by 9 bases; junction bases not matched to a gene: 7. The CDR3 extends over 13 amino acids. Written as DNA, the CDR3 is TGTGCCAGCAGTCCGGACAGGCTGTGGCCCCAGCATTTT. It encodes CASSPDRLWPQHF.

The rearrangement links TRBV27 to TRBJ2-3; D unresolved. CDR3 length: 12 residues. V was cut by 0 bases and J by 5 bases, with 3 bases left in between. In germline, CDR1 is MNHEY, CDR2 SMNVEV (reference sequence). CDR3 sequence (DNA): TGTGCCAGCAGTTTATCCAGAGATACGCAGTATTTT. Amino acid sequence: CASSLSRDTQYF.

The V and J genes are TRBV27 and TRBJ1-2; maybe TRBD1 (5 bases). The CDR3 sequence is 19 residues long. Deletions cut 3 bases from V and 0 bases from J, with 23 bases between. Germline V lookup: CDR1 MNHEY, CDR2 SMNVEV (reference sequence). CDR3 nucleotides: TGTGCCAGCAGTTTTCTGATGGATAGACCGGGACGCACTAACTATGGCTACACCTTC. It specifies CASSFLMDRPGRTNYGYTF.

The chain is built from TRBV7-9 and TRBJ1-6; TRBD1 matches 7 bases. Germline V CDR1 and CDR2: SEHNR, FQNEAQ (reference sequence). The ends lost 5 bases at V and 10 bases at J; junction bases unmatched: 14. There are 16 residues in the CDR3. In nucleotides, the CDR3 is TGTGCCAGCAGCCCGTGGACAGGCGGTGTTAGGTCACCCCTCCACTTT. It specifies CASSPWTGGVRSPLHF.

There are a few counts of this clone. This chain links TRBV30 with TRBJ2-4; perhaps TRBD2 as D (5 bases). V was shortened by 4 bases and J by 6 bases, with 19 bases between the two germline ends. The length of the CDR3 is 15 residues. Germline V gene lookup returns CDR1 GTSNPN and CDR2 SVGIG (reference sequence). The DNA for the CDR3 is TGTGCCTGGACCTTCGGATCGGGGATCGGAAACATTCAGTACTTC. It codes for CAWTFGSGIGNIQYF.

The V call is TRBV29-1, the J call TRBJ2-5, with D possibly matching TRBD1 (6 bases). The V end was cut by 5 bases, the J end by 1 base, with 17 bases between. Germline V gene sequence: CDR1 SQVTM, CDR2 ANQGSEA. CDR3 length equals 15 residues. As DNA, the CDR3 is TGCAGCGTTACCCCGGACAGTCGGAGCCAAGAGACCCAGTACTTC. It yields the protein CSVTPDSRSQETQYF.

The J gene is TRBJ1-5, the V gene TRBV30; D is unresolved. Germline V gives CDR1 GTSNPN, CDR2 SVGIG (reference sequence). The CDR3 totals 14 residues. Trimming removed 0 bases at V and 4 bases at J, with 10 bases between. Here the CDR3 DNA reads TGTGCCTGGAGTGTACCGAGGCGTAATCAGCCCCAGCATTTT. The encoded protein is CAWSVPRRNQPQHF.

The J gene is TRBJ2-7, the V gene TRBV4-2; maybe TRBD1 (5 bases). The germline V gene has CDR1 LGHNA and CDR2 YNFKEQ. The CDR3 runs 16 residues. V was pared by 0 bases and J by 2 bases, with 14 bases between. CDR3 coding DNA: TGTGCCAGCAGCCAAGAGGGGCGTAGTTTGACCTACGAGCAGTACTTC. Translating gives CASSQEGRSLTYEQYF.

This clone has a count of ten or more. V is TRBV7-6 and J is TRBJ1-3, with D tentatively TRBD1 (5 bases). Germline values: CDR1 SGHVS, CDR2 FNYEAQ. The CDR3 contains 15 residues. The germline V and J ends were trimmed by 2 bases and 0 bases, with 8 bases remaining between them. The CDR3 nucleotides read TGTGCCAGCAGCTTACAGGGCAACTCTGGAAACACCATATATTTT. Residues: CASSLQGNSGNTIYF.

This clone turned up a few times. This sequence joins TRBV27 and TRBJ1-1; D call uncertain. The V and J ends lost 8 bases and 0 bases respectively, with 10 bases between them. The CDR3 is made up of 13 amino acids. Germline V CDR1 and CDR2: MNHEY, SMNVEV (reference sequence). CDR3 sequence: CASRSYMNTEAFF. In nucleotides, the CDR3 is TGTGCCAGCCGATCCTACATGAACACTGAAGCTTTCTTT.

The rearrangement joins TRBV12-5 to TRBJ2-5; D is uncertain. Germline assignment: CDR1 LGHNT and CDR2 FRNRAP. There are 12 residues in the CDR3. The V end lost 7 bases, the J end lost 2 bases, and 8 bases lay between the germline ends. CDR3 amino acids: CASEETQETQYF. The DNA for the CDR3 is TGTGCTAGTGAAGAGACACAAGAGACCCAGTACTTC.

The chain recombines TRBV9 with TRBJ2-7; tentatively, D is TRBD1 (5 bases). CDR3 length: 13 residues. The germline gives CDR1 SGDLS, CDR2 YYNGEE. V dropped 4 bases and J dropped 1 base, with 9 bases sitting between them. CDR3 sequence reads: CASSIGHSYEQYF. DNA of the CDR3: TGTGCCAGCAGCATCGGACATTCCTACGAGCAGTACTTC.

This chain joins TRBV30 and TRBJ2-2; D uncertain. Germline values: CDR1 GTSNPN, CDR2 SVGIG (reference sequence). The CDR3 has 14 amino acids. V lost 1 base and J 6 bases, leaving 12 bases between the germline ends. CDR3 sequence: CAWSAPTDAGELFF. Written as DNA, the CDR3 is TGTGCCTGGAGTGCCCCGACGGACGCCGGGGAGCTGTTTTTT.

The V and J genes are TRBV2 and TRBJ1-2, with D perhaps TRBD1 (5 bases). This CDR3 spans 15 amino acids. Trimming removed 3 bases from V and 5 bases from J, with 16 bases in between. Germline CDR1 SNHLY, CDR2 FYNNEI. The CDR3 loop reads CASSDSGGVRYGYTF. DNA of the CDR3: TGTGCCAGCAGTGACAGCGGGGGAGTCCGGTATGGCTACACCTTC.

This clone occurred a few times. The gene calls are TRBV4-1 and TRBJ2-3; the D gene is possibly TRBD2 (5 bases). V lost 4 bases to trimming and J lost 2 bases, with 10 bases between them. Germline lookup yields CDR1 MGHRA and CDR2 YSYEKL. The CDR3 runs to 14 residues. CDR3 residues: CASSPGVYTDTQYF. CDR3 in DNA: TGCGCCAGCAGCCCCGGGGTATACACAGATACGCAGTATTTT.

This clone was counted a single time. J is TRBJ2-1 and V is TRBV7-3; TRBD1 aligns across 8 bases. V was pared by 5 bases and J by 2 bases, with 5 bases of the junction left unmatched. The CDR3 totals 15 residues. Germline CDR1 SGHTA, CDR2 FQGTGA. CDR3 bases: TGTGCCAGCAGCGCGGGACAGGCCACCTACAATGAGCAGTTCTTC. As protein: CASSAGQATYNEQFF.

Here the CDR3 reads CASSPGTAAIYEQYF. In nucleotides, the CDR3 is TGTGCCAGCAGCCCTGGGACCGCTGCAATCTACGAGCAGTACTTC. The rearrangement links TRBV7-8 to TRBJ2-7, with D perhaps matching TRBD1 or TRBD2 (5 bases each). The CDR3 contains 15 residues. Per the germline V gene, CDR1 is SGHVS and CDR2 is FQNEAQ. The V end was cut by 5 bases, the J end by 3 bases, with 17 bases between.

In its sample, this clone ranks as medium-sized (0.01 to 0.1%). This chain joins TRBV4-2 and TRBJ2-3; 15 bases map to TRBD2. The CDR3 has 16 residues. The germline gives CDR1 LGHNA, CDR2 YNFKEQ. V lost 4 bases and J lost 2; bases outside the gene matches: 1. CDR3 nucleotide sequence: TGTGCCAGCAGCCGGACTAGCGGGGGGGCCACAGATACGCAGTATTTT. It yields the protein CASSRTSGGATDTQYF.